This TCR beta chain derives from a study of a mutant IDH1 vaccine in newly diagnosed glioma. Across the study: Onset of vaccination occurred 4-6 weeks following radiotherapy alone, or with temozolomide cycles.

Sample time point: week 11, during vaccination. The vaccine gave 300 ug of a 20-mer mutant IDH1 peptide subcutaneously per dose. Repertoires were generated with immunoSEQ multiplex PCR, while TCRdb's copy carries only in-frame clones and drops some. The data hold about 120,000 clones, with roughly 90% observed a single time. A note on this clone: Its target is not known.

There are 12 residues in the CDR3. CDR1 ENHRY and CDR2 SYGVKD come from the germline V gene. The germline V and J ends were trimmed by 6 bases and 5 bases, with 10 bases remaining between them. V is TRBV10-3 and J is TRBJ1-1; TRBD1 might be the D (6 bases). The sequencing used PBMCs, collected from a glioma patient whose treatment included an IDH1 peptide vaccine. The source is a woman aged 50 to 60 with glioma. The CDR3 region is CAISSGQTEAFF. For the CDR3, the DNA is TGTGCCATCAGCAGCGGACAGACTGAAGCTTTCTTT.